Each of the 7 T cell receptor beta chains below was sequenced from the same sample in a study of HIV-infected patients and healthy controls (dated by TCRdb to the mid-2010s). Whole blood was used without fractionating the cells, so the repertoire represented all peripheral T cells without sorting. Libraries came from 5' RACE. The data were produced on an Illumina MiSeq. Reverse transcription of about 510 ng RNA was performed with SuperScript III using primers directed against the alpha and beta constant regions. Separate alpha and beta chain libraries were generated by chain-specific third strand synthesis with multiplexing indices. TCRdb reanalyzed the raw reads on its own, using fastp at Q25 for trimming and MiXCR for clone calling, and kept in-frame beta chains. Merged by CDR3 protein, the rows form single entries marked with the most common genes and DNA. The sample records more than 15,000 distinct CDR3 sequences, 9% to 15% of which are singletons. The ten top clones hold 11% of the sample.

Input material: blood. These TCRs come from an adult in good health.

This clonotype appeared many times. V gene TRBV5-5 combines with J gene TRBJ2-5, with 10 bases matching TRBD2. CDR1 is SGHKS and CDR2 is YYEKEE in the germline V gene (reference sequence). The junction had 6 bases not matched to a gene; V was cut back by 4 bases and J by 3 bases. The CDR3 spans 15 residues. This CDR3 is CASSRSGLAEETQYF. For the CDR3, the DNA is TGTGCCAGCAGCCGCTCCGGACTAGCGGAAGAGACCCAGTACTTC.

The sample holds many counts of this clonotype. The chain recombines TRBV24-1 with TRBJ2-1; D uncertain. This CDR3 has 15 residues. Between the trimmed V and J ends, which lost 11 bases and 0 bases, there was a span of 16 bases. CDR1 and CDR2 from the germline V gene are KGHDR and SFDVKD. The CDR3 DNA sequence: TGTGCCAACCCCAGACCCACCCGCTCCTACAATGAGCAGTTCTTC. Protein product: CANPRPTRSYNEQFF.

This clonotype was observed many times. This chain joins TRBV29-1 and TRBJ2-3, with TRBD2 as a possible D gene (6 bases). V dropped 8 bases and J dropped 5 bases, with 11 bases sitting between them. Germline V CDR1 and CDR2: SQVTM, ANQGSEA. This CDR3 is 11 amino acids long. CDR3 sequence: CSNRDLDTQYF. CDR3 nucleotides: TGCAGCAACCGGGACTTAGATACGCAGTATTTT.

This clonotype has just one count. The CDR3 DNA reads TGTGCCAGCAGCTTAATGGGCGGGGAAGCAGAGACCCAGTACTTC. Translation gives CASSLMGGEAETQYF. The chain recombines TRBV7-6 with TRBJ2-5; TRBD2 might be the D (6 bases). The CDR3 is 15 residues long. With 2 bases removed from V and 4 bases from J, the gap between germline ends came to 14 bases. Looked up from germline, CDR1 is SGHVS and CDR2 is FNYEAQ. The variable domain in full, with the rest retrieved from reference TRBV7-6 and TRBJ2-5, is GAGVSQSPRYKVTKRGQDVALRCDPISGHVSLYWYRQALGQGPEFLTYFNYEAQQDKSGLPNDRFSAERPEGSISTLTIQRTEQRDSAMYRCASSLMGGEAETQYFGPGTRLLVL.

By proportion, this clonotype is medium-sized (0.01 to 0.1%). The chain employs TRBV7-2 and TRBJ2-7; D remains unclear. The germline gives CDR1 SGHTA, CDR2 FQGNSA. V lost 5 bases and J lost 4, with 12 bases in between. The CDR3 totals 13 residues. This CDR3 is CASSPAWRYEQYF. The CDR3 coding sequence is TGTGCCAGCAGCCCAGCGTGGAGATACGAGCAGTACTTC.

This clonotype showed up many times. V usage is TRBV2 and J usage is TRBJ2-7; D is ambiguous. The germline CDR1 and CDR2 sequences are SNHLY and FYNNEI. V was cut by 8 bases and J by 5 bases, with 10 bases left in between. The CDR3 is 11 amino acids. Written as DNA, the CDR3 is TGTGCCAGCGGTTACACGGACGAGCAGTACTTC. Translation gives CASGYTDEQYF.

This clonotype was detected many times. The V gene is TRBV7-2, the J gene TRBJ2-3; D unclear. The CDR3 consists of 17 residues. Trimming pared 0 bases from V and 1 base from J, leaving 14 bases between. CDR1 and CDR2 from the germline V gene are SGHTA and FQGNSA. The CDR3 DNA sequence: TGTGCCAGCAGCTTAGCGAGTTCGTCGTCCGGCACAGATACGCAGTATTTT. Translating it yields CASSLASSSSGTDTQYF.